This is a list of T cell receptor beta chains from one sample in a study of blood T cell repertoires in COVID-19. Sequencing was performed with immunoSEQ multiplex PCR; in TCRdb, only in-frame clones are kept and a portion is missing. The table shows roughly 26,000 clones, with around 67% occurring only once. Sequencing input: peripheral blood. These receptors came from a man between 60 and 70 years old with active or convalescent COVID-19. The CDR3 runs from the conserved cysteine through the conserved F or W. The D gene is left open where the match is weak. Clone sizes are given selectively: once, few, many, or a class where the clone is expanded.

J gene,clone size,V gene,D gene,CDR3 DNA,CDR3 protein
TRBJ2-7,NA,TRBV28,NA,TGTGCCAGCAGCGGGACATCACCTATTACCTACGAGCAGTACTTC,CASSGTSPITYEQYF
TRBJ2-2,NA,TRBV14,NA,TGTGCCAGCAGCCCCTTGGGGCGGGAGAACACCGGGGAGCTGTTTTTT,CASSPLGRENTGELFF
TRBJ2-3,few,TRBV6-5,NA,TGTGCCAGTCACCCTAGTTGGTCGGATACGCAGTATTTT,CASHPSWSDTQYF
TRBJ2-1,NA,TRBV7-9,TRBD2,TGTGCCAGCAAAAGCAAGCGGGGGGCATTAGGTGAGCAGTTCTTC,CASKSKRGALGEQFF
TRBJ1-2,NA,TRBV11-2,NA,TGTGCCAGCAGCTTAGTTCCGGGGGGAATGGACTATGGCTACACCTTC,CASSLVPGGMDYGYTF
TRBJ1-2,once,TRBV14,TRBD1,TGTGCCAGCAGCCGAGACAGGGGGAACTATGGCTACACCTTC,CASSRDRGNYGYTF
TRBJ1-1,NA,TRBV29-1,NA,TGCAGCGTTGGGAGAGGTACTGAAGCTTTCTTT,CSVGRGTEAFF
TRBJ2-7,NA,TRBV29-1,TRBD2,TGCAGCGTTGAATGGGGGGGTGTGCCGTACTTC,CSVEWGGVPYF
TRBJ2-5,NA,TRBV2,NA,TGTGCCAGCAGTCGACTTTCTTTTACGGGATCACAAGAGACCCAGTACTTC,CASSRLSFTGSQETQYF
TRBJ1-2,NA,TRBV5-6,TRBD1,TGTGCCAGCAGCTCCAAGACAGGGGTCCTCTATGGCTACACCTTC,CASSSKTGVLYGYTF
TRBJ2-1,few,TRBV18,TRBD2,TGTGCCAGCTCACGACTAGCGGGGGAGCAGTTCTTC,CASSRLAGEQFF
TRBJ1-1,NA,TRBV18,NA,TGTGCCAGCTCACCCCTCGGGAGCGAAGCTTTCTTT,CASSPLGSEAFF
TRBJ1-5,NA,TRBV9,TRBD1,TGTGCCAGCAGCGTGGGCAGGGGGTGGGATAGCAATCAGCCCCAGCATTTT,CASSVGRGWDSNQPQHF
TRBJ2-5,NA,TRBV5-1,NA,TGCGCCAGCAGCTTGAAAGACAGGCAAGAGACCCAGTACTTC,CASSLKDRQETQYF
TRBJ2-7,once,TRBV27,TRBD2,TGTGCCAGCAGTATCGGACTAGGGAGGTCCTACGAGCAGTACTTC,CASSIGLGRSYEQYF
TRBJ2-7,NA,TRBV6-5,NA,TGTGCCAGCAGGCCGCCGGGACTTGCCTACGAGCAGTACTTC,CASRPPGLAYEQYF
TRBJ1-2,once,TRBV19,NA,TGTGCCAGTAGTAGCCTCTATGCTAACTATGGCTACACCTTC,CASSSLYANYGYTF
TRBJ2-7,NA,TRBV5-1,NA,TGCGCCAGCAGCGGAGGGACAGCCTCCTACGAGCAGTACTTC,CASSGGTASYEQYF
TRBJ1-1,NA,TRBV10-3,TRBD1,TGTGCCACCCTCCCGGGACAGGGGTTCACTGAAGCTTTCTTT,CATLPGQGFTEAFF
TRBJ1-2,few,TRBV9,TRBD1,TGTGCCAGCAGCGTGGCTCAGGGGGGCGGCTACACCTTC,CASSVAQGGGYTF
TRBJ2-7,few,TRBV12-5,TRBD1,TGTGCTAGTGGTTTGGCGCTTACTTGGGACAGGGGGTACGAGCAGTACTTC,CASGLALTWDRGYEQYF
TRBJ1-1,NA,TRBV7-8,NA,TGTGCCAGCAGCTTAGCGAGAATCTCTGAAGCTTTCTTT,CASSLARISEAFF
TRBJ2-7,NA,TRBV5-1,TRBD1,TGCGCCAGCAGCTTGGGGGACAGGGGCTACGAGCAGTACTTC,CASSLGDRGYEQYF
TRBJ1-1,NA,TRBV6-5,NA,TGTGCCAGCAGTTACTCGACCGGGACAACGAACACTGAAGCTTTCTTT,CASSYSTGTTNTEAFF
TRBJ1-6,once,TRBV3-1/TRBV3-2,NA,TGTGCCAGCAGCCAAGACAGGGCTACCTATAATTCACCCCTCCACTTT,CASSQDRATYNSPLHF
TRBJ1-5,once,TRBV2,TRBD1,TGTGCCAGCACCGGGACAGGGGATTCCGGGCCCCAGCATTTT,CASTGTGDSGPQHF
TRBJ2-7,NA,TRBV2,TRBD1,TGTGCCAGCAGTGAACGGGGACAGGGGTTTGGGAAGCAGTACTTC,CASSERGQGFGKQYF
TRBJ1-1,once,TRBV27,NA,TGTGCCAGCAGTTTAAAACAGGGTCTCACTGAAGCTTTCTTT,CASSLKQGLTEAFF
TRBJ2-7,NA,TRBV7-2,NA,TGTGCCAGCAGCTTACGAGCGGAAGGGAGGAACGAGCAGTACTTC,CASSLRAEGRNEQYF
TRBJ1-1,NA,TRBV5-8,TRBD1,TGTGCCAGCAGCCGACAGGGTGGCAACACTGAAGCTTTCTTT,CASSRQGGNTEAFF
TRBJ2-7,NA,TRBV11-1,TRBD1,TGTACCAGCAGCTCAGCAGGGACAGGGGAATCCTACGAGCAGTACTTC,CTSSSAGTGESYEQYF
TRBJ1-2,NA,TRBV14,TRBD1,TGTGCCAGCAGCCCGACAGGGCAAAACTATGGCTACACCTTC,CASSPTGQNYGYTF
TRBJ1-1,NA,TRBV6-2/TRBV6-3,TRBD1,TGTGCCAGCAGTAACTTCCAGGGGGCGCGTGTCACTGAAGCTTTCTTT,CASSNFQGARVTEAFF
TRBJ2-5,NA,TRBV5-1,NA,TGCGCCAGCAGCGAACAACAGGAGACCCAGTACTTC,CASSEQQETQYF
TRBJ2-5,NA,TRBV5-1,TRBD1,TGCGCCAGCAGAGGGACAGGGAATGGGTTTGAGACCCAGTACTTC,CASRGTGNGFETQYF
TRBJ1-2,once,TRBV6-5,NA,TGTGCCAGCCGAGCTCAGTATGGGCAGCACTATGGCTACACCTTC,CASRAQYGQHYGYTF
TRBJ2-7,NA,TRBV27,NA,TGTGCCAGCAGGCCCTGGAGGGGACCCGTCTACTTC,CASRPWRGPVYF
TRBJ2-7,NA,TRBV18,TRBD1,TGTGCCAGCTCATCCGGGACAGGGGCCTCCGAGCAGTACTTC,CASSSGTGASEQYF
TRBJ1-2,NA,TRBV5-4,NA,TGTGCCAGCAGCCAGCGACAGCAAAACTATGGCTACACCTTC,CASSQRQQNYGYTF
TRBJ2-7,NA,TRBV27,TRBD2,TGTGCCAGCAGACCCGGGACTAGTCCTTACGAGCAGTACTTC,CASRPGTSPYEQYF
TRBJ1-3,NA,TRBV13,NA,TGTGCCAGCAGCTTTTATAGCTCTGGGGCGAGTTTT,CASSFYSSGASF
TRBJ1-1,NA,TRBV13,NA,TGTGCCAGCAGCTTAGGCACCAGGGACTTTGGCACTGAAGCTTTCTTT,CASSLGTRDFGTEAFF
TRBJ1-1,NA,TRBV10-1,TRBD1,TGCGCCAGCAGTGGAGGGACAGGGGTGAGAGGGAACACTGAAGCTTTCTTT,CASSGGTGVRGNTEAFF
TRBJ1-1,NA,TRBV7-8,TRBD1,TGTGCCAGCACCCGAAGGGGGGACAGGGGGCTTGTGAACACTGAAGCTTTCTTT,CASTRRGDRGLVNTEAFF
TRBJ2-7,NA,TRBV5-1,TRBD2,TGCGCCAGCAGCTCCGGTCGGCTAGCGGGAGGAGGTGAGCAGTACTTC,CASSSGRLAGGGEQYF
TRBJ1-2,NA,TRBV13,NA,TGTGCCAGCAGCTTGTTTCGGGACACAGCTAACTATGGCTACACCTTC,CASSLFRDTANYGYTF
TRBJ2-7,NA,TRBV11-2,NA,TGTGCCAGCAGCTTGGGGGCCAGCTCTAATTACGAGCAGTACTTC,CASSLGASSNYEQYF
TRBJ2-5,NA,TRBV23-1,NA,TGCGCCAGCAGTGCCTTAATCTGGAGGCAAGAGACCCAGTACTTC,CASSALIWRQETQYF
TRBJ1-2,NA,TRBV19,NA,TGTGCCAGTAGTATGCCCGACAGGCCTTACTATGGCTACACCTTC,CASSMPDRPYYGYTF
TRBJ2-7,NA,TRBV10-3,NA,TGTGCCATCAGTGAGTCTTGGCGGGACAGCAGCAATAACCCTCCCTACGAGCAGTACTTC,CAISESWRDSSNNPPYEQYF
TRBJ2-5,NA,TRBV6-6,TRBD2,TGTGCCAGCAGCAGGACTAGCGGGAGAATAGTGGAGACCCAGTACTTC,CASSRTSGRIVETQYF